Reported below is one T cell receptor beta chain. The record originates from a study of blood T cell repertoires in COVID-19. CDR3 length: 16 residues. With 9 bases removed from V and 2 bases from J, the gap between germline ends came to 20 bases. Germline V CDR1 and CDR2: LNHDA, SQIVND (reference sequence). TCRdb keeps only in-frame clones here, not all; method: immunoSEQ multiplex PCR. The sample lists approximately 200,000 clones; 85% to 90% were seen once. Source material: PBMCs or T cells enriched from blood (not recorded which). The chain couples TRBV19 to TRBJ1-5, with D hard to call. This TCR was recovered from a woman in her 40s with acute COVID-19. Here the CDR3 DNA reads TGTGCCAGCGGTGAAACTGCCCGACTAGGCAATCAGCCCCAGCATTTT. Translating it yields CASGETARLGNQPQHF.